The clone carrying this T cell receptor beta chain was seen ten or more times. With a J-beta primer mix and a sample-barcoded 5' primer, a second PCR ran roughly 7 to 11 cycles. Each cDNA molecule carried a tag from a template-switch adaptor that contained 12 random nucleotides. Every sample gave at least 2.5 million paired-end reads containing CDR3. TCRdb reprocessed the 5' RACE reads via MiXCR and lists one record per CDR3 protein. The sample lists about 1.6 million distinct CDR3 sequences, roughly 32% occurring once. This sample stems from a study of blood T cells in healthy people across ages. Germline values: CDR1 SGDLS, CDR2 YYNGEE. The CDR3 totals 13 residues. The V end was cut by 4 bases, the J end by 5 bases, with 13 bases between.

This sequence was found in a woman aged 30 to 39 in good health. The rearrangement uses TRBV9 and TRBJ2-7; the D is unclear. The sequencing sample was made of blood. The CDR3 DNA sequence: TGTGCCAGCAGCCCGACCGGCGTCCACGAGCAGTACTTC. This encodes CASSPTGVHEQYF.